This is a list of T cell receptor beta chains from one sample in a study of shared clonotypes between healthy human individuals. Profiled with immunoSEQ multiplex PCR; TCRdb holds only in-frame clones, not every one. This sample has about 490,000 clones; 60% to 80% occur once, and the top ten carry around 12%. Sequenced input: PBMCs. Receptors originate from a woman in her thirties or forties in good health. Some clones in this sample may be carry-over from other donors' samples. Both conserved end residues are part of each CDR3. The D gene is left open where the match is weak. Clone size is not always given. Where it is, it says once, few, many or a class for expanded clones.

cdr3_nt,cdr3_aa,j_call,v_call,d_call,clone_size
TGCGCCAGCAGCCAAGAGACGGGTACCTACGAGCAGTACTTC,CASSQETGTYEQYF,TRBJ2-7,TRBV4-3,NA,NA
TGTGCCAGCAGCCAAATTTACAATGAGCAGTTCTTC,CASSQIYNEQFF,TRBJ2-1,TRBV7-9,NA,NA
TGTGCCAGCAGTGACGGACTAGCGGGAGGGCCGGATACGCAGTATTTT,CASSDGLAGGPDTQYF,TRBJ2-3,TRBV6-4,TRBD2,many
TGTGCCAGCAGCTCCGGGACAGGCACCCGCTATGGCTACACCTTC,CASSSGTGTRYGYTF,TRBJ1-2,TRBV28,TRBD1,NA
TGTGCCAGCTCACCGACCCCCAACGAGCAGTACTTC,CASSPTPNEQYF,TRBJ2-7,TRBV18,NA,NA
TGTGCCAGTAGTATAGATCACAGGGGAACGGGGGAGCAGTACTTC,CASSIDHRGTGEQYF,TRBJ2-7,TRBV19,TRBD1,NA
TGTGCCAGCAGACCTGGGACTAGCGGGACTAGCTCCTACGAGCAGTACTTC,CASRPGTSGTSSYEQYF,TRBJ2-7,TRBV28,TRBD2,NA
TGTGCCAGCAGCATCTCCGGGACTAGTCAAGAGACCCAGTACTTC,CASSISGTSQETQYF,TRBJ2-5,TRBV7-3,TRBD2,NA
TGTGCCAGCAGCATCGCTGGGGGTATCGATCAGCCCCAGCATTTT,CASSIAGGIDQPQHF,TRBJ1-5,TRBV5-6,NA,NA
TGTGCCAGTAGTCCGGGACAGCGAAACACCATATATTTT,CASSPGQRNTIYF,TRBJ1-3,TRBV19,TRBD1,NA
TGTGCCAGCTCACCCGTGGGACTAGCGGGAACCAGCGATGAGCAGTTCTTC,CASSPVGLAGTSDEQFF,TRBJ2-1,TRBV18,TRBD2,NA
TGCGCCAGCAGCTTGACGATTATAGCGGGAGGCGGGACCGGGGAGCTGTTTTTT,CASSLTIIAGGGTGELFF,TRBJ2-2,TRBV5-1,TRBD2,NA
TGTGCCAGCAGTTACTCGGGCGGAGGACCGAACACTGAAGCTTTCTTT,CASSYSGGGPNTEAFF,TRBJ1-1,TRBV10-3,NA,NA
TGTGCCAGCAGCTACACCGGACGCTCCTACAATGAGCAGTTCTTC,CASSYTGRSYNEQFF,TRBJ2-1,TRBV5-4,NA,NA
TGTGCCAGCAGCTTAGCGGGAGGGACAGCCGCTGAGCAGTACTTC,CASSLAGGTAAEQYF,TRBJ2-7,TRBV11-2,NA,few
TGTGCCAGCGAGAGGGACTCTCGGATACGTTTT,CASERDSRIRF,TRBJ2-3,TRBV28,NA,NA
TGTGCCAGCAGCTTAGACCGAGGGGACTATGGCTACACCTTC,CASSLDRGDYGYTF,TRBJ1-2,TRBV11-2,NA,NA
TGTGCCAGCAGTTACGGGACCCCAGGGGGCTCCTACGAGCAGTACTTC,CASSYGTPGGSYEQYF,TRBJ2-7,TRBV10-2,TRBD1,once
TGTGCCAGCAGTGAAATTACGCGGGGGGCGCAGTACTTC,CASSEITRGAQYF,TRBJ2-7,TRBV6-1,TRBD2,NA
TGCGCCAGCAGCTTGAGCGGACAGACCTACGAGCAGTACTTC,CASSLSGQTYEQYF,TRBJ2-7,TRBV5-1,NA,NA
TGTGCCACCAGCAGAGGACTCAACTACGAGCAGTACTTC,CATSRGLNYEQYF,TRBJ2-7,TRBV15,NA,NA
TGCGCCAGCAGCTTGGATGTCGCGAGTACAGATACGCAGTATTTT,CASSLDVASTDTQYF,TRBJ2-3,TRBV5-1,NA,once